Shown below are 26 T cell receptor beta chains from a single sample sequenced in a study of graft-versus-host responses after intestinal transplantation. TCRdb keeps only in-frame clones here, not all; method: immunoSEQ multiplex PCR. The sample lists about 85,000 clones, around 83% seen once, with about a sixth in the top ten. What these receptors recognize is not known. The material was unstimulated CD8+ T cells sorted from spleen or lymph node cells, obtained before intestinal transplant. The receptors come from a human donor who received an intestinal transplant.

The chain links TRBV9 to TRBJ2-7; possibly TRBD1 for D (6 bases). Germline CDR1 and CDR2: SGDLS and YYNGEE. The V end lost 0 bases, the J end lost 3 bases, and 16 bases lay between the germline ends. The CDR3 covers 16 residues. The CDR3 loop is CASSVGLDRTYYEQYF. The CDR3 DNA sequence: TGTGCCAGCAGCGTAGGTTTGGACAGAACCTACTACGAGCAGTACTTC.

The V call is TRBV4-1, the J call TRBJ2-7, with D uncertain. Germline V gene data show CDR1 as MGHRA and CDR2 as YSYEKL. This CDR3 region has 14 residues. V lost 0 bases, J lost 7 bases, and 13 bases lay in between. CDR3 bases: TGCGCCAGCAGCCAAGAGGTCAGCCTGGGGGAGCAGTACTTC. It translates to CASSQEVSLGEQYF.

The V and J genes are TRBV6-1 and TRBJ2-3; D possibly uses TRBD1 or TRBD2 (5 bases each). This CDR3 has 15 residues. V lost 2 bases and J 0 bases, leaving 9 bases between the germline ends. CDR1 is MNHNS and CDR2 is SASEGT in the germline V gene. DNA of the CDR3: TGTGCCAGCAGTGAATTAGGGGACAGCACAGATACGCAGTATTTT. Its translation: CASSELGDSTDTQYF.

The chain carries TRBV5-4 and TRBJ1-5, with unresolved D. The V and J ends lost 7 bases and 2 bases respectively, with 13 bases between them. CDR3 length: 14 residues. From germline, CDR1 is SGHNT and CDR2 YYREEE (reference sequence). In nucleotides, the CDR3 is TGTGCCAGCGCTTCGGGGAGTGGCAATCAGCCCCAGCATTTT. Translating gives CASASGSGNQPQHF.

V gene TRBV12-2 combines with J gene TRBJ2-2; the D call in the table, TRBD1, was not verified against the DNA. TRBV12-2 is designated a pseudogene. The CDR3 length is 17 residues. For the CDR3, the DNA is TGTGCAAGTCGCTTAGGGGACCGGGACAGGGGCACCGGGGAGCTGTTTTTT. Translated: CASRLGDRDRGTGELFF.

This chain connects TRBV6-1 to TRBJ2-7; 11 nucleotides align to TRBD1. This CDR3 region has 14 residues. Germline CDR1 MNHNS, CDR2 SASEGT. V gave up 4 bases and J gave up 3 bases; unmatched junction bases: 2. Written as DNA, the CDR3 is TGTGCCAGCAGTGCCGGGACAGGGGGCTACGAGCAGTACTTC. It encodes CASSAGTGGYEQYF.

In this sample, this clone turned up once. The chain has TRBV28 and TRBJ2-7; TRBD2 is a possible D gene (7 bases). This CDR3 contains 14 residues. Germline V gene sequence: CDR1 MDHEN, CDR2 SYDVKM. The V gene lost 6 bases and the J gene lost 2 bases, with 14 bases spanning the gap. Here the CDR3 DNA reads TGTGCCAGCAGATGGGGGGCGGGGGCCTACGAGCAGTACTTC. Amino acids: CASRWGAGAYEQYF.

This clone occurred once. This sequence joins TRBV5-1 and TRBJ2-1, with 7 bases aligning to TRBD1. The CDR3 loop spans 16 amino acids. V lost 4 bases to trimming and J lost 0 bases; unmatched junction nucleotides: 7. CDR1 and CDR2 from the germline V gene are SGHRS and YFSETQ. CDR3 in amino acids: CASSALGDSSYNEQFF. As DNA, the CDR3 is TGCGCCAGCAGCGCCTTAGGGGACAGCTCCTACAATGAGCAGTTCTTC.

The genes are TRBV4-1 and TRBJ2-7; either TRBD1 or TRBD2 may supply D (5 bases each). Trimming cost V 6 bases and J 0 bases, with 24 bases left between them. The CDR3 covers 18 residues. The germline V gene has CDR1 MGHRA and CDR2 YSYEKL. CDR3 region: CASRSSPLRALSSYEQYF. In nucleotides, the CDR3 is TGCGCCAGCAGGTCTAGCCCCCTCAGGGCCCTAAGCTCCTACGAGCAGTACTTC.

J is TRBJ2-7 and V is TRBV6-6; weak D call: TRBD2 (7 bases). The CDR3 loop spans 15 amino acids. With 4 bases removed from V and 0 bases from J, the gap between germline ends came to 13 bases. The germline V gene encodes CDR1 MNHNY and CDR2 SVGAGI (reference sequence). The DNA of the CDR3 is TGTGCCAGCAGTTGGCGCGGGGGCCTCTCCTACGAGCAGTACTTC. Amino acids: CASSWRGGLSYEQYF.

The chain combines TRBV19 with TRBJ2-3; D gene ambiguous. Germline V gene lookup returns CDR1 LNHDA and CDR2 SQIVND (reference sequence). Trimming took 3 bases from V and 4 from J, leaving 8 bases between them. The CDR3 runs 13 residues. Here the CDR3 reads CASSIVASDTQYF. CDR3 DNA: TGTGCCAGTAGTATTGTAGCTTCAGATACGCAGTATTTT.

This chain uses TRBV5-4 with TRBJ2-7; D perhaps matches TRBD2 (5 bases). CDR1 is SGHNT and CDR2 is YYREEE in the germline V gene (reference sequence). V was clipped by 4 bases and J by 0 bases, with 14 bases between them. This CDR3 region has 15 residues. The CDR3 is CASSNGLRSSYEQYF. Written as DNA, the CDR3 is TGTGCCAGCAGCAATGGACTTCGAAGCTCCTACGAGCAGTACTTC. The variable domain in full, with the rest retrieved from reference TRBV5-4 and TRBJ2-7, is ETGVTQSPTHLIKTRGQQVTLRCSSQSGHNTVSWYQQALGQGPQFIFQYYREEENGRGNFPPRFSGLQFPNYSSELNVNALELDDSALYLCASSNGLRSSYEQYFGPGTRLTVT.

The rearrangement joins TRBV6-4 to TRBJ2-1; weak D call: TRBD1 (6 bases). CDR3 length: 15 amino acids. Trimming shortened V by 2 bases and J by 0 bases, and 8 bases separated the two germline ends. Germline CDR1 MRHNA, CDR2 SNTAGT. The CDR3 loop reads CASSDGTSSYNEQFF. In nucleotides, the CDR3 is TGTGCCAGCAGTGACGGGACAAGCTCCTACAATGAGCAGTTCTTC.

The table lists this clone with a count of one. CDR3 sequence: CASSLVGGADGPQHF. CDR3 nucleotides: TGTGCCAGCAGCTTGGTGGGGGGGGCTGATGGGCCCCAGCATTTT. This chain joins TRBV5-4 and TRBJ1-5; tentatively, D is TRBD1 (6 bases). Germline CDR1 reads SGHNT; CDR2 reads YYREEE (reference sequence). This CDR3 has 15 amino acids. Deletions cut 0 bases from V and 9 bases from J, with 16 bases between. The variable domain in full, with the rest retrieved from reference TRBV5-4 and TRBJ1-5, is ETGVTQSPTHLIKTRGQQVTLRCSSQSGHNTVSWYQQALGQGPQFIFQYYREEENGRGNFPPRFSGLQFPNYSSELNVNALELDDSALYLCASSLVGGADGPQHFGDGTRLSIL.

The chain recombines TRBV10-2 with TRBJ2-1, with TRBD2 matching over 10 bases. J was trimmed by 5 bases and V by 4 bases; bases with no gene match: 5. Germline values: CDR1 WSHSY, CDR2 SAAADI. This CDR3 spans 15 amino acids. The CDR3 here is CASSASGSSNNEQFF. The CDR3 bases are TGCGCCAGCAGTGCTAGCGGGAGTAGTAACAATGAGCAGTTCTTC.

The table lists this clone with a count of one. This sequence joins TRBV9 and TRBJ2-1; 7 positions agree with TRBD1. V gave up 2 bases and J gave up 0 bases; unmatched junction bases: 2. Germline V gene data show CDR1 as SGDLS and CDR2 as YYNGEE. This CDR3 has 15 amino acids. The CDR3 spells CASSVAGGSYNEQFF. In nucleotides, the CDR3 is TGTGCCAGCAGCGTCGCAGGGGGCTCCTACAATGAGCAGTTCTTC.

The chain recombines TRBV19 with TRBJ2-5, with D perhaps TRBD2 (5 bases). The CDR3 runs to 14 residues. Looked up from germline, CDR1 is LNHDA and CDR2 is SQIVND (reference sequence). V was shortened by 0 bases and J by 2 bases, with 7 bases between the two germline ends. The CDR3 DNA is TGTGCCAGTAGTATAGATCCGGGACAAGAGACCCAGTACTTC. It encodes CASSIDPGQETQYF.

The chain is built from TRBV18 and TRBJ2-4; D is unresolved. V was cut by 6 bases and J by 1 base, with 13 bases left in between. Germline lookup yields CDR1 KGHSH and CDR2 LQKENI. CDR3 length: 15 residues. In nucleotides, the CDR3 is TGTGCCAGCTCCCTCCGACTGGGGGCCAAAAACATTCAGTACTTC. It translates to CASSLRLGAKNIQYF.

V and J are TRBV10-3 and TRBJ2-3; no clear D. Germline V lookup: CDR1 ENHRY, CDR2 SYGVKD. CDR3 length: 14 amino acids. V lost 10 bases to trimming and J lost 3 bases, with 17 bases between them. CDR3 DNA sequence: TGTGCCAACTCTAGGTGGCGAGAAACAGATACGCAGTATTTT. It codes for CANSRWRETDTQYF.

The CDR3 is CSVASGELYEQYF. CDR3 sequence (DNA): TGCAGCGTTGCTTCCGGGGAGCTCTACGAGCAGTACTTC. V usage is TRBV29-1 and J usage is TRBJ2-7; possibly TRBD2 for D (5 bases). The CDR3 consists of 13 residues. Germline V lookup: CDR1 SQVTM, CDR2 ANQGSEA. V lost 4 bases and J 3 bases, leaving 13 bases between the germline ends.

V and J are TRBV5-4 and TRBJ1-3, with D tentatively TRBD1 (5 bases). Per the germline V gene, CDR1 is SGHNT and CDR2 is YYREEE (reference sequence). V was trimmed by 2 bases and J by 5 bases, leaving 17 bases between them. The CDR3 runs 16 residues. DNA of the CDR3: TGTGCCAGCAGCTTCCCCTTCCGGGACGGAAGAAACACCATATATTTT. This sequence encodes CASSFPFRDGRNTIYF.

CDR3 bases: TGCGCCAGCAGCCTACACAAACAGGGAATGGGCTACGAGCAGTACTTC. Residues: CASSLHKQGMGYEQYF. The chain is built from TRBV5-1 and TRBJ2-7; D might be TRBD1 (6 bases). Between the trimmed V and J ends, which lost 4 bases and 3 bases, there was a span of 20 bases. CDR3 length equals 16 residues. Germline lookup yields CDR1 SGHRS and CDR2 YFSETQ.

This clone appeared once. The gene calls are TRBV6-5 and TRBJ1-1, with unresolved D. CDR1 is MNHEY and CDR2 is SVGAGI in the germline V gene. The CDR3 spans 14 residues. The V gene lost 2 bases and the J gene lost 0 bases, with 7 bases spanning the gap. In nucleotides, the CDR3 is TGTGCCAGCAGTTACCAGGTTATGAACACTGAAGCTTTCTTT. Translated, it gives CASSYQVMNTEAFF.

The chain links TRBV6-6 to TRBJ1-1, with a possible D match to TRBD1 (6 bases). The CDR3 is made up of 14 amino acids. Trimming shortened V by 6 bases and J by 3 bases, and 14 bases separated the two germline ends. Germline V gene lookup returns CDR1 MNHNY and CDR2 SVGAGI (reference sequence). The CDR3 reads CASSFKGGDTEAFF. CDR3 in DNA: TGTGCCAGCAGCTTTAAAGGGGGAGACACTGAAGCTTTCTTT.

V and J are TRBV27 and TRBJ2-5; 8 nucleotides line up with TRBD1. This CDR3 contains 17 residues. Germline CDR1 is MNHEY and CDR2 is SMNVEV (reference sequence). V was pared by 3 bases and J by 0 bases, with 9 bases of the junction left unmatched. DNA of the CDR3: TGTGCCAGCAGTTTTTTCGCCCCAGGGGGCTACCAAGAGACCCAGTACTTC. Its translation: CASSFFAPGGYQETQYF.

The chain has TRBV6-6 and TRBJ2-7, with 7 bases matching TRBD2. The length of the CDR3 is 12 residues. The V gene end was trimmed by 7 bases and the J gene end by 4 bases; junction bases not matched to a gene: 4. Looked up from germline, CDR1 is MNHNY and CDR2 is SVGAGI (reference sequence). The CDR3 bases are TGTGCCAGCACTTGGGAGGGGTACGAGCAGTACTTC. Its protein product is CASTWEGYEQYF.